This T cell receptor beta chain was identified during a study of T cell responses to AZD1222 COVID-19 vaccine. General study results and limits: Only a handful of AZD1222 recipients, more than 5 in all, had baseline seropositivity.

CDR1 MNHEY and CDR2 SVGEGT come from the germline V gene. The CDR3 runs 14 residues. V was clipped by 5 bases and J by 2 bases, with 10 bases between them. Only one count was recorded for this clone. Antigen specificity is unknown. Libraries were prepared by immunoSEQ multiplex PCR; TCRdb keeps only in-frame clonotypes and omits some of them. The sample has around 130,000 clones; 80% to 90% are singletons. This chain links TRBV6-2 or TRBV6-3 with TRBJ2-1; D is undetermined. The source is an adult in good health. Sample: peripheral blood, taken on day 0 of AZD1222 vaccination. The CDR3 DNA reads as TGTGCCAGCAGTCCGCCTAGGACCTACAATGAGCAGTTCTTC. Translation: CASSPPRTYNEQFF.